The clone carrying this T cell receptor (beta chain) has at least ten counts. The antigen is unknown. The data originate from a study of T cells after yellow fever vaccination. Points from the study as a whole: Researchers cautioned that FACS-sorted repertoires could harbor abundant clonotypes contaminating from the bulk population. Peak timing came faster in the weaker secondary response, day 5 versus 15. Post-booster reappearance was seen for most primary-vaccination clones (96% CD4, 88% CD8).

CDR1 is DFQATT, CDR2 SNEGSKA, per germline (reference sequence). This CDR3 has 13 residues. Trimming removed 5 bases from V and 8 bases from J, with 15 bases in between. TCRdb used MiXCR to reprocess the 5' RACE reads, holding one entry per CDR3 protein. The table lists a few hundred thousand distinct CDR3 sequences, approximately 3.9% of them singletons, with around 20% in the top ten. This sample comprised PBMCs, obtained on the day of the yellow fever booster vaccination. This clonotype originated in a man between 18 and 29 years old who received the YFV17D yellow fever vaccine. The chain carries TRBV20-1 and TRBJ1-4; D not resolved. The CDR3 reads CSAPADGGEKLFF. CDR3 DNA sequence: TGCAGTGCTCCCGCGGACGGCGGGGAAAAACTGTTTTTT.